This is a list of T cell receptor beta chains from one sample in a study of shared clonotypes between healthy human individuals. Here immunoSEQ multiplex PCR was the method, and the copy in TCRdb shows in-frame clones only, minus some. The table shows 600,000 or so clones, with 95% to 98% occurring only once. Specimen: naive CD8+ T cells sorted from blood. The receptors stem from a man younger than 40 in good health. Each CDR3 is given with its conserved first and last residue. A D gene is named only where the DNA matches it firmly.

J gene	V gene	D gene	CDR3 protein	CDR3 DNA
TRBJ1-5	TRBV27	NA	CASSHGDQPQHF	TGTGCCAGCAGTCACGGGGATCAGCCCCAGCATTTT
TRBJ2-6	TRBV29-1	TRBD1	CSVEGGRGRSGANVLTF	TGCAGCGTTGAAGGCGGCAGGGGGCGGTCTGGGGCCAACGTCCTGACTTTC
TRBJ2-7	TRBV5-1	NA	CASSLSPLSGSYEQYF	TGCGCCAGCAGCCTAAGCCCCCTTAGCGGCTCCTACGAGCAGTACTTC
TRBJ1-5	TRBV10-2	TRBD1	CASSPRQGNGYQPQHF	TGCGCCAGCAGTCCCAGACAGGGGAATGGATATCAGCCCCAGCATTTT
TRBJ2-6	TRBV6-1	TRBD1	CASSGRTGSGANVLTF	TGTGCCAGCAGTGGACGGACAGGGTCTGGGGCCAACGTCCTGACTTTC
TRBJ2-2	TRBV7-9	TRBD1	CASLNTGTENTGELFF	TGTGCCAGCCTTAATACCGGGACAGAAAACACCGGGGAGCTGTTTTTT
TRBJ2-7	TRBV14	NA	CASSQVAGSYEQYF	TGTGCCAGCAGCCAAGTGGCAGGCTCCTACGAGCAGTACTTC
TRBJ2-7	TRBV6-1	TRBD2	CASSESVAGAYEQYF	TGTGCCAGCAGTGAATCGGTCGCGGGAGCCTACGAGCAGTACTTC
TRBJ2-3	TRBV9	NA	CASSPGGLPNTDTQYF	TGTGCCAGCAGCCCAGGCGGACTACCCAACACAGATACGCAGTATTTT
TRBJ2-3	TRBV29-1	NA	CSVFPSHRESTDTQYF	TGCAGCGTTTTCCCCTCACACAGGGAATCCACAGATACGCAGTATTTT
TRBJ1-1	TRBV29-1	NA	CSVEDPPTPMNTEAFF	TGCAGCGTTGAAGATCCCCCTACACCTATGAACACTGAAGCTTTCTTT
TRBJ2-7	TRBV5-6	TRBD2	CASSWGTSSEQYF	TGTGCCAGCAGCTGGGGGACTAGTTCCGAGCAGTACTTC